This T cell receptor (beta chain) was sequenced for a study of blood T cell repertoires in COVID-19. Overall study: Specimens from acute and convalescent COVID-19 originated in the United States, Italy and Spain. PBMCs, B-cell-depleted T cells, or T cells were the source of the cDNA or gDNA that made up the material.

The germline V gene encodes CDR1 MNHEY and CDR2 SVGAGI. V lost 2 bases, J lost 11 bases, and 7 bases lay in between. The CDR3 runs to 12 residues. As processed by the authors: Using reference gene primer amplification, nucleated cell counts were estimated. The method was immunoSEQ multiplex PCR; TCRdb's version includes in-frame clones alone and lacks a portion of them. That table gives V, J and clone size, and the DNA gave D and trimming. The sample lists around 60,000 clones, about 81% occurring once. The sample taken for sequencing was peripheral blood. This TCR was recovered from a man older than 75 with acute or convalescent COVID-19. V usage is TRBV6-5 and J usage is TRBJ1-6; unclear D gene. CDR3 in amino acids: CASSYRQAPLHF. The CDR3 DNA reads TGTGCCAGCAGTTACCGTCAGGCACCCCTCCACTTT.